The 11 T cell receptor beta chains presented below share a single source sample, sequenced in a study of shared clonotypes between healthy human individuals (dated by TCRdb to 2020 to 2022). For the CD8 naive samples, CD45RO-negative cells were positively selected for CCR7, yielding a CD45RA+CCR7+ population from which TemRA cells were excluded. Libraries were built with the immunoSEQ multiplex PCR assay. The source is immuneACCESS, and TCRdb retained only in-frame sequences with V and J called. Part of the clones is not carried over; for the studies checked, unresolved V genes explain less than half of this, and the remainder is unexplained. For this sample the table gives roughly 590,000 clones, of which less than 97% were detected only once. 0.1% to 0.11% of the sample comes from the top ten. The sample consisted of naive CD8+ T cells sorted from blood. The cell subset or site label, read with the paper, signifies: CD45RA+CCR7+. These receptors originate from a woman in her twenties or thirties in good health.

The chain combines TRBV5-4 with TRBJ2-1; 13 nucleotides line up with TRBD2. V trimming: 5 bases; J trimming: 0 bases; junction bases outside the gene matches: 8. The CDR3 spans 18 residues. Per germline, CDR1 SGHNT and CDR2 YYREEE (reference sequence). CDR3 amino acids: CASRRGLAGMSSYNEQFF. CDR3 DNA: TGTGCCAGCAGAAGGGGACTAGCGGGGATGAGCTCCTACAATGAGCAGTTCTTC. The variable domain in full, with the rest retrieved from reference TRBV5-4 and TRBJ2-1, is ETGVTQSPTHLIKTRGQQVTLRCSSQSGHNTVSWYQQALGQGPQFIFQYYREEENGRGNFPPRFSGLQFPNYSSELNVNALELDDSALYLCASRRGLAGMSSYNEQFFGPGTRLTVL.

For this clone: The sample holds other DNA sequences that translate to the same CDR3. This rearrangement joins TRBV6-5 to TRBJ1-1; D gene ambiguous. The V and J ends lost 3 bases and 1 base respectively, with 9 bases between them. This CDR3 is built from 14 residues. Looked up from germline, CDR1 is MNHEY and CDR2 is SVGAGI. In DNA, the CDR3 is TGTGCCAGCAGTTATCGGGAGGGGAACACTGAAGCTTTCTTT. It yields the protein CASSYREGNTEAFF.

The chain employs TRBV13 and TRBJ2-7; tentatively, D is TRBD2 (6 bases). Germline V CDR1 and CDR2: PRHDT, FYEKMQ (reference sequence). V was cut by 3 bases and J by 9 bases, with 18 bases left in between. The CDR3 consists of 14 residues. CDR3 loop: CASSFYSGPVVQYF. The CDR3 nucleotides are TGTGCCAGCAGCTTTTATAGCGGCCCGGTGGTGCAGTACTTC.

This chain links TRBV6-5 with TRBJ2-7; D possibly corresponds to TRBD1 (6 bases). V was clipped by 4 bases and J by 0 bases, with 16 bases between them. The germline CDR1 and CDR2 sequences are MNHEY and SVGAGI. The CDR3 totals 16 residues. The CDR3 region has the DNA TGTGCCAGCAGTTCGGGACCAGGGGAACTCTCCTACGAGCAGTACTTC. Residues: CASSSGPGELSYEQYF.

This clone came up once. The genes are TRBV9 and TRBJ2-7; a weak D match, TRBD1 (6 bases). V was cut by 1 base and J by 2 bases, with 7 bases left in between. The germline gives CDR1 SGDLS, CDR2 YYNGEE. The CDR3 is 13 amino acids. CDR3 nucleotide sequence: TGTGCCAGCAGCGTACGGGACACCTACGAGCAGTACTTC. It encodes CASSVRDTYEQYF. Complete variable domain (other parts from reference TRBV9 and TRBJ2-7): DSGVTQTPKHLITATGQRVTLRCSPRSGDLSVYWYQQSLDQGLQFLIQYYNGEERAKGNILERFSAQQFPDLHSELNLSSLELGDSALYFCASSVRDTYEQYFGPGTRLTVT.

CDR3 nucleotide sequence: TGTGCCACCCTCCCCGGGACAGGGGGCACCGGGGAGCTGTTTTTT. It is translated as CATLPGTGGTGELFF. This chain connects TRBV19 to TRBJ2-2; 11 bases match TRBD1. V gave up 10 bases and J gave up 4 bases; unmatched junction bases: 8. Germline assignment: CDR1 LNHDA and CDR2 SQIVND (reference sequence). This CDR3 region has 15 residues.

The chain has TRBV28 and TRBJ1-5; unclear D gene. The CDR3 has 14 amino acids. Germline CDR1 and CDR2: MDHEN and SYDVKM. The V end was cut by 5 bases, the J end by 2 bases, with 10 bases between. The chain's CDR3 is CASSPRMGNQPQHF. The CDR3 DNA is TGTGCCAGCAGTCCCCGGATGGGCAATCAGCCCCAGCATTTT.

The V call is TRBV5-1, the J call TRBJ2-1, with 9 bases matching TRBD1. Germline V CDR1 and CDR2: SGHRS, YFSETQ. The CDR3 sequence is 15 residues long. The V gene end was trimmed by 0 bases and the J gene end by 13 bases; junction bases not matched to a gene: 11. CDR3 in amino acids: CASSLGDREYPVQFF. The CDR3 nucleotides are TGCGCCAGCAGCTTGGGGGACAGGGAGTATCCTGTACAGTTCTTC.

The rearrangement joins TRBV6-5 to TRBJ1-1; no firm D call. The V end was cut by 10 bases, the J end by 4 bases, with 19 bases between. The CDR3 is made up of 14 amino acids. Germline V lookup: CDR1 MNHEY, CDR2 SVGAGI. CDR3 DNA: TGTGCCACCCGCGTCGAGGAGATGCTCACTGAAGCTTTCTTT. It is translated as CATRVEEMLTEAFF.

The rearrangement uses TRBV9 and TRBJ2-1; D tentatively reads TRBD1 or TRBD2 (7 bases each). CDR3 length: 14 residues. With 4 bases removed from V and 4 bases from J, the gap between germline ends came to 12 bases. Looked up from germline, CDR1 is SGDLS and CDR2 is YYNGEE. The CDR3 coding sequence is TGTGCCAGCAGCCCAGGGGGGGATTACAATGAGCAGTTCTTC. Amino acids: CASSPGGDYNEQFF. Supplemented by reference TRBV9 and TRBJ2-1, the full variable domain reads DSGVTQTPKHLITATGQRVTLRCSPRSGDLSVYWYQQSLDQGLQFLIQYYNGEERAKGNILERFSAQQFPDLHSELNLSSLELGDSALYFCASSPGGDYNEQFFGPGTRLTVL.

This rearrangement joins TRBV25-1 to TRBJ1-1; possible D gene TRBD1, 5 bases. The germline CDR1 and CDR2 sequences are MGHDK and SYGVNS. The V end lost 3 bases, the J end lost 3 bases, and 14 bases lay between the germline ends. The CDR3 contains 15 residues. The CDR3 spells CASSEWGEMDTEAFF. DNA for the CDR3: TGTGCCAGCAGTGAGTGGGGGGAGATGGACACTGAAGCTTTCTTT.